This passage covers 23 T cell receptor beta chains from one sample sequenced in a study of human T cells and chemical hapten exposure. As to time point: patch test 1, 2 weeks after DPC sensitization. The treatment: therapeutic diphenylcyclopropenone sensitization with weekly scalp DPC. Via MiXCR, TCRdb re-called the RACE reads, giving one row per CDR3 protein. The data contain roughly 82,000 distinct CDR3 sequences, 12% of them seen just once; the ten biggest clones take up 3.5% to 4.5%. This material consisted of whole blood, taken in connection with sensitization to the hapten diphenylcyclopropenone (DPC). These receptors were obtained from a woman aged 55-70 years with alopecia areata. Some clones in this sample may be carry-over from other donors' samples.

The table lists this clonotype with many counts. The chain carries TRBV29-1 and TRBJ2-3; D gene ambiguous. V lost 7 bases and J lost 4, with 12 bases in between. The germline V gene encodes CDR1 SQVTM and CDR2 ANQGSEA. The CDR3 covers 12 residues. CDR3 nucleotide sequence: TGCAGCGCCAAGGAAGGACCAGATACGCAGTATTTT. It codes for CSAKEGPDTQYF.

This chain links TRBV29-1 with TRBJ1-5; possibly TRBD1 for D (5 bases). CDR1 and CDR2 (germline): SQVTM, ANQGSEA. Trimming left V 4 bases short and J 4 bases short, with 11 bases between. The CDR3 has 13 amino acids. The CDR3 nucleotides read TGCAGCGTTGGGGCAGGGCTTAATCAGCCCCAGCATTTT. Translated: CSVGAGLNQPQHF.

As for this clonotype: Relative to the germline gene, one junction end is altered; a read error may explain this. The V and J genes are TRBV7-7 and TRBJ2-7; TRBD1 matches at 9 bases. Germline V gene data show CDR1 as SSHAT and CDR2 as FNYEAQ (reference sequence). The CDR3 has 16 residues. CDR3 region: CASSPSGQGRPYEQYF. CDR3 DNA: TGTGCTAGCAGCCCATCCGGACAGGGGAGACCCTACGAGCAGTACTTC.

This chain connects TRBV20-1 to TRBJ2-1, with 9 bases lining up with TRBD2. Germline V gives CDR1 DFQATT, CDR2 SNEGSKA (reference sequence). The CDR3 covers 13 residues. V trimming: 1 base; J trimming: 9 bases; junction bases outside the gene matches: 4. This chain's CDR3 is CSARGEREVEQFF. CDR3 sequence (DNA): TGCAGTGCTAGAGGGGAGCGGGAGGTTGAGCAGTTCTTC.

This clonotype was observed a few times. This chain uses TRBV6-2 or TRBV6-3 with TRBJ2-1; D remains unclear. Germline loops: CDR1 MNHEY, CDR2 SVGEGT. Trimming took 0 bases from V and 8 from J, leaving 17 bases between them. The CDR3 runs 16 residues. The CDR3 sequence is CASSYSMAGFRDEQFF. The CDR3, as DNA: TGTGCCAGCAGTTACTCGATGGCAGGTTTTCGTGATGAGCAGTTCTTC.

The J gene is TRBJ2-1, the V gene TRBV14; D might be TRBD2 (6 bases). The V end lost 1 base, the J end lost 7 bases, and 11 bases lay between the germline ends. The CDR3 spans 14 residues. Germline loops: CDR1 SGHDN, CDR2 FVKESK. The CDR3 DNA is TGTGCCAGCAGCCAAGTGTTAGGAGGGAATGAGCAGTTCTTC. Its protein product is CASSQVLGGNEQFF. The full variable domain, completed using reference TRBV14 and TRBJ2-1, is EAGVTQFPSHSVIEKGQTVTLRCDPISGHDNLYWYRRVMGKEIKFLLHFVKESKQDESGMPNNRFLAERTGGTYSTLKVQPAELEDSGVYFCASSQVLGGNEQFFGPGTRLTVL.

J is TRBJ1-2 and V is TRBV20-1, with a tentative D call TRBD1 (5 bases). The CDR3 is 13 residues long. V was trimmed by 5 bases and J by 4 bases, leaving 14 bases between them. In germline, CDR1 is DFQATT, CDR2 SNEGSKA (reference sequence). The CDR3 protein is CSAPRDSLYGYTF. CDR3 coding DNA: TGCAGTGCTCCCCGGGACTCCCTCTATGGCTACACCTTC.

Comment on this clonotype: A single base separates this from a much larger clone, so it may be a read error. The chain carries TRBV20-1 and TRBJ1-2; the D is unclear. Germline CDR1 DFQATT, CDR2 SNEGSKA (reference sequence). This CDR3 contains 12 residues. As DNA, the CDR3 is TGCAGTGCCAGAGTGTCAAACTATGGCTACACCTTC. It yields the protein CSARVSNYGYTF.

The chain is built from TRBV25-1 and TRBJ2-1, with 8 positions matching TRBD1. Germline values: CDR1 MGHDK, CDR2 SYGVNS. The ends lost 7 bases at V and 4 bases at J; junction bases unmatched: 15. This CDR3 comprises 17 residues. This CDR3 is CASTGPGQGRLYNEQFF. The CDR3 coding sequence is TGTGCCAGCACCGGACCCGGACAGGGTCGGTTGTACAATGAGCAGTTCTTC.

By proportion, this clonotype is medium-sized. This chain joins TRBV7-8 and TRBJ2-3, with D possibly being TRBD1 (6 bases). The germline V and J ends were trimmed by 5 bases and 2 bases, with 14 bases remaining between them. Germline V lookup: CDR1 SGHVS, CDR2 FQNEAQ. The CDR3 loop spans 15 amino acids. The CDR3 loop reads CASSTGTTLTDTQYF. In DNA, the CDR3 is TGTGCCAGCAGCACCGGGACAACCCTCACAGATACGCAGTATTTT.

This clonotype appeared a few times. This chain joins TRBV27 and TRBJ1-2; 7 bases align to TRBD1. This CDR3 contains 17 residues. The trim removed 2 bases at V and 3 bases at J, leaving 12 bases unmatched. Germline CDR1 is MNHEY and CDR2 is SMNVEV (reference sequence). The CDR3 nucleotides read TGTGCCAGCAGTTTAAGGCCCCCCGGGACAGTCTACTATGGCTACACCTTC. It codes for CASSLRPPGTVYYGYTF.

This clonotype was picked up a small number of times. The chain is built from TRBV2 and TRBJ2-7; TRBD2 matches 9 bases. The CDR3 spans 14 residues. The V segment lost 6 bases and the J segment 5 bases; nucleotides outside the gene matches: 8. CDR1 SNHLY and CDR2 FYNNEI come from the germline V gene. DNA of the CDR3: TGTGCCAGCAGGACCGGGACTAGCTTCCACGAGCAGTACTTC. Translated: CASRTGTSFHEQYF.

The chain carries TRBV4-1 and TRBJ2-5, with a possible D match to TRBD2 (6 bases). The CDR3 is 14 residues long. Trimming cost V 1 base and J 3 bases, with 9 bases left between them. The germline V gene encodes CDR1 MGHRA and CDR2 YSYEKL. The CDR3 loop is CASSQAGSEETQYF. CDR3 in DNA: TGCGCCAGCAGCCAAGCCGGGAGTGAAGAGACCCAGTACTTC.

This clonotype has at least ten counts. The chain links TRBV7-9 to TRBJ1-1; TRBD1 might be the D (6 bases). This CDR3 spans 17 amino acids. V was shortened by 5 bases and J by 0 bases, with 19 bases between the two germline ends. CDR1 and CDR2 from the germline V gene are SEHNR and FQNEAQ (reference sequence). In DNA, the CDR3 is TGTGCCAGCAGCACCACGGACAAGGGGGACATGAACACTGAAGCTTTCTTT. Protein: CASSTTDKGDMNTEAFF.

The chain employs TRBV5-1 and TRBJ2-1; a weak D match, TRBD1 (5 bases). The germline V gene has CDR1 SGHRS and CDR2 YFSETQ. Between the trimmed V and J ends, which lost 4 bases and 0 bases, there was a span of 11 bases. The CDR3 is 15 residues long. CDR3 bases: TGCGCCAGCAGCCCCAGACAGAACTCCTACAATGAGCAGTTCTTC. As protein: CASSPRQNSYNEQFF.

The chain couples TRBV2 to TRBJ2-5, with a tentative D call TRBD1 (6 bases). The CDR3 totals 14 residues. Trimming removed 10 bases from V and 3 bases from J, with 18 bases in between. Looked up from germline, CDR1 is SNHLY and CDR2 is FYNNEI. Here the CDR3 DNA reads TGTGCCATCTTCTTACAGGGATTTGAAGAGACCCAGTACTTC. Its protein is CAIFLQGFEETQYF.

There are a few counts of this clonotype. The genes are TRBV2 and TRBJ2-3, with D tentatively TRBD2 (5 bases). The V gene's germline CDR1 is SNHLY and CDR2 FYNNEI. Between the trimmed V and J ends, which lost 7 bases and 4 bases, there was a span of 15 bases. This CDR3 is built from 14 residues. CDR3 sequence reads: CASKISEVPDTQYF. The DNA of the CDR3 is TGTGCCAGCAAGATTAGCGAGGTCCCAGATACGCAGTATTTT.

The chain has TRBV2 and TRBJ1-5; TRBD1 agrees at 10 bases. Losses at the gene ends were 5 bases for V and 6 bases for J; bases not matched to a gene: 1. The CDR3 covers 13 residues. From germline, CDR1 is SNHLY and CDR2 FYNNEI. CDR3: CASSRTGGQPQHF. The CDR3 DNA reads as TGTGCCAGCAGTCGGACAGGGGGTCAGCCCCAGCATTTT.

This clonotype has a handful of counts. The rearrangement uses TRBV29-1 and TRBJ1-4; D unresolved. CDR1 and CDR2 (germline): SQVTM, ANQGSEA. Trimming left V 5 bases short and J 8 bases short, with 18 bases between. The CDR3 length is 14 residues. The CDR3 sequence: CSVFVQAGGEKLFF. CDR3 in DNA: TGCAGCGTTTTTGTCCAGGCCGGAGGGGAAAAACTGTTTTTT.

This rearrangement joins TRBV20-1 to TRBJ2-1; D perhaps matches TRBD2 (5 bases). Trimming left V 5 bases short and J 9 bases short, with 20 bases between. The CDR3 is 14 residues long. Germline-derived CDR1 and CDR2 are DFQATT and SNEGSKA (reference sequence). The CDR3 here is CSARRMVSAVEQFF. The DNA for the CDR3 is TGCAGTGCTCGGAGAATGGTTAGCGCGGTTGAGCAGTTCTTC.

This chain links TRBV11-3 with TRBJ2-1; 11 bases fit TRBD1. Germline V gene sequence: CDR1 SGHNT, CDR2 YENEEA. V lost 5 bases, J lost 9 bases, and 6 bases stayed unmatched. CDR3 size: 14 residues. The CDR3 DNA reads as TGTGCCAGCAGCCCCGGGGACAGGGGGAGTGAGCAGTTCTTC. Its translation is CASSPGDRGSEQFF. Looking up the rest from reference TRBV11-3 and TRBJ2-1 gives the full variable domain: EAGVVQSPRYKIIEKKQPVAFWCNPISGHNTLYWYLQNLGQGPELLIRYENEEAVDDSQLPKDRFSAERLKGVDSTLKIQPAELGDSAVYLCASSPGDRGSEQFFGPGTRLTVL.

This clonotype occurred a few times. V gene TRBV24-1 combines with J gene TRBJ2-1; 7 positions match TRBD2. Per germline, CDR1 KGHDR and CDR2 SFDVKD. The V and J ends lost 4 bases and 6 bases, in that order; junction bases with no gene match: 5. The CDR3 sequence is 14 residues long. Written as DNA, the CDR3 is TGTGCCACCAGTGAGGGGGGGAACATCAATGAGCAGTTCTTC. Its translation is CATSEGGNINEQFF.

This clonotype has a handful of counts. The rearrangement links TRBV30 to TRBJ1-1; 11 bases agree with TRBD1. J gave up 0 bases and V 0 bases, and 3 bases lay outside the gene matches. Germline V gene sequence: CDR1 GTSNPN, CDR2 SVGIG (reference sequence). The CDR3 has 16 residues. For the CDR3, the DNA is TGTGCCTGGAGTGTCCGGGACAGGGGGGTGAACACTGAAGCTTTCTTT. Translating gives CAWSVRDRGVNTEAFF.